A single sample gave rise to the 24 T cell receptor beta chains below, sequenced in a study of cytomegalovirus exposure and HLA in healthy donors. PCR involved 60 Vbeta and 13 Jbeta primers. Measured with immunoSEQ multiplex PCR; TCRdb has only the in-frame clones, and not every one. Recorded here are approximately 140,000 clones; the top ten clones represent 1.5% to 1.7%. Sequences were obtained from PBMCs. Receptor source: a woman in her 40s in good health and CMV-seronegative.

The rearrangement links TRBV5-4 to TRBJ1-4; 7 bases line up with TRBD1. The CDR3 covers 14 residues. Per the germline V gene, CDR1 is SGHNT and CDR2 is YYREEE (reference sequence). Unmatched junction bases numbered 5, after V lost 4 bases and J lost 5 bases. CDR3 nucleotides: TGTGCCAGCAGCCAAGGGACAGAGAATGAAAAACTGTTTTTT. The encoded protein is CASSQGTENEKLFF.

This rearrangement joins TRBV11-1 to TRBJ2-7; a possible D gene is TRBD1 (6 bases). The V gene lost 4 bases and the J gene lost 2 bases, with 9 bases spanning the gap. This CDR3 spans 13 amino acids. Germline CDR1 is SGHAT and CDR2 is FQDESV (reference sequence). CDR3 region: CASSSGQTYEQYV. CDR3 DNA sequence: TGTGCCAGCAGCTCCGGACAGACCTACGAGCAGTACGTC.

The chain recombines TRBV4-2 with TRBJ2-3; perhaps TRBD2 as D (6 bases). There are 15 residues in the CDR3. The germline V and J ends were trimmed by 1 base and 4 bases, with 12 bases remaining between them. Germline V CDR1 and CDR2: LGHNA, YNFKEQ. In nucleotides, the CDR3 is TGTGCCAGCAGCCAAGGGGGGGTTCAGGCAGATACGCAGTATTTT. Protein: CASSQGGVQADTQYF.

This CDR3 reads CASKGGQEYSNQPQHF. In DNA form, the CDR3 reads TGTGCCAGCAAAGGTGGGCAGGAATATAGCAATCAGCCCCAGCATTTT. The rearrangement links TRBV19 to TRBJ1-5, with D unclear. CDR1 and CDR2 (germline): LNHDA, SQIVND (reference sequence). This CDR3 is built from 16 residues. With 9 bases removed from V and 0 bases from J, the gap between germline ends came to 18 bases. The complete variable domain, with remaining parts taken from reference TRBV19 and TRBJ1-5, reads DGGITQSPKYLFRKEGQNVTLSCEQNLNHDAMYWYRQDPGQGLRLIYYSQIVNDFQKGDIAEGYSVSREKKESFPLTVTSAQKNPTAFYLCASKGGQEYSNQPQHFGDGTRLSIL.

This sequence joins TRBV7-2 and TRBJ2-5; weak D call: TRBD1 (5 bases). This CDR3 has 15 amino acids. V shed 5 bases and J shed 2 bases, with 15 bases lying between them. CDR1 SGHTA and CDR2 FQGNSA come from the germline V gene. The CDR3 is CASSPNAGQQETQYF. DNA of the CDR3: TGTGCCAGCAGCCCAAATGCTGGACAACAAGAGACCCAGTACTTC.

The V and J genes are TRBV10-3 and TRBJ2-1, with D hard to call. Trimming pared 7 bases from V and 9 bases from J, leaving 13 bases between. The CDR3 contains 12 residues. Germline V gene data show CDR1 as ENHRY and CDR2 as SYGVKD. The CDR3 sequence is CAITTGLIEQFF. CDR3 DNA sequence: TGTGCCATCACGACGGGTTTGATTGAGCAGTTCTTC.

V usage is TRBV7-3 and J usage is TRBJ1-1; 7 nucleotides align to TRBD1. This CDR3 contains 15 residues. The V gene's germline CDR1 is SGHTA and CDR2 FQGTGA. V gave up 2 bases and J gave up 0 bases; unmatched junction bases: 3. The CDR3 spells CASSLEGTVNTEAFF. The CDR3 DNA is TGTGCCAGCAGCTTAGAAGGGACAGTGAACACTGAAGCTTTCTTT.

The V call is TRBV7-9, the J call TRBJ1-2; D might be TRBD1 (5 bases). The CDR3 runs 14 residues. The germline V gene has CDR1 SEHNR and CDR2 FQNEAQ (reference sequence). V was trimmed by 5 bases and J by 2 bases, leaving 12 bases between them. CDR3 DNA: TGTGCCAGCAGCAGACCCGGGGGGAACTATGGCTACACCTTC. This encodes CASSRPGGNYGYTF.

This chain connects TRBV28 to TRBJ2-5; 9 bases align to TRBD2. Germline V CDR1 and CDR2: MDHEN, SYDVKM. The junction had 10 bases not matched to a gene; V was cut back by 7 bases and J by 4 bases. The CDR3 extends over 15 amino acids. The CDR3 DNA follows: TGTGCCAGCATTGCACGCGGGGGGGCGGGAGAGACCCAGTACTTC. Its protein product is CASIARGGAGETQYF.

The V call is TRBV4-3, the J call TRBJ2-1; D call uncertain. Germline V gene sequence: CDR1 LGHNA, CDR2 YSLEER. The V end lost 0 bases, the J end lost 8 bases, and 11 bases lay between the germline ends. This CDR3 region has 14 residues. The CDR3 region is CASSQERVLDEQFF. CDR3 in DNA: TGCGCCAGCAGCCAAGAGCGAGTACTGGATGAGCAGTTCTTC.

The genes are TRBV4-3 and TRBJ1-4; TRBD1 agrees at 7 bases. The CDR3 is made up of 17 amino acids. Germline values: CDR1 LGHNA, CDR2 YSLEER. V shed 2 bases, J shed 8 bases, and the junction held 14 bases outside the gene matches. In nucleotides, the CDR3 is TGCGCCAGCAGCCAAACGTCTCGAGGCAGGGGGTACGAAAAACTGTTTTTT. Protein: CASSQTSRGRGYEKLFF.

The DNA of the CDR3 is TGTGCCAGCAGAGACAGGGGGTTTGAAAAACTGTTTTTT. Residues: CASRDRGFEKLFF. The genes are TRBV6-6 and TRBJ1-4, with 9 positions matching TRBD1. Germline V CDR1 and CDR2: MNHNY, SVGAGI (reference sequence). The CDR3 has 13 amino acids. The trim removed 6 bases at V and 7 bases at J, leaving 3 bases unmatched.

The chain links TRBV7-9 to TRBJ1-1; no definite D call. This CDR3 comprises 11 residues. V lost 5 bases and J lost 8, with 9 bases in between. CDR1 and CDR2 from the germline V gene are SEHNR and FQNEAQ (reference sequence). This CDR3 reads CASSVTLEAFF. In nucleotides, the CDR3 is TGTGCCAGCAGCGTGACTTTGGAAGCTTTCTTT.

The chain combines TRBV5-1 with TRBJ1-2; D might be TRBD1 (6 bases). V was trimmed by 1 base and J by 3 bases, leaving 10 bases between them. The CDR3 spans 14 residues. Germline V gene lookup returns CDR1 SGHRS and CDR2 YFSETQ. CDR3: CASSLTGIDYGYTF. The CDR3 DNA is TGCGCCAGCAGCTTGACAGGGATTGACTATGGCTACACCTTC.

This sequence joins TRBV19 and TRBJ1-2; the match to TRBD1 covers 8 bases. The CDR3 covers 16 residues. Germline V gene sequence: CDR1 LNHDA, CDR2 SQIVND (reference sequence). After removal of 5 bases from V and 7 bases from J, the junction contained 15 bases not matched to a gene. CDR3 amino acids: CASSVLTGTGGSGYTF. The DNA of the CDR3 is TGTGCCAGTAGTGTATTGACAGGGACAGGAGGATCTGGCTACACCTTC.

The J gene is TRBJ1-5, the V gene TRBV7-2; maybe TRBD1 (6 bases). The CDR3 is 15 residues long. Germline-derived CDR1 and CDR2 are SGHTA and FQGNSA. V was shortened by 1 base and J by 4 bases, with 11 bases between the two germline ends. The CDR3 spells CASSLGGTRNQPQHF. The CDR3 bases are TGTGCCAGCAGCTTAGGGGGGACACGTAATCAGCCCCAGCATTTT.

The V gene is TRBV5-1, the J gene TRBJ2-7; no firm D call. The CDR3 contains 13 residues. Trimming shortened V by 3 bases and J by 2 bases, and 9 bases separated the two germline ends. Germline loops: CDR1 SGHRS, CDR2 YFSETQ. The CDR3 spells CASSSTDAYEQYF. CDR3 in DNA: TGCGCCAGCAGCTCGACTGATGCCTACGAGCAGTACTTC.

V is TRBV28 and J is TRBJ2-7; D gene uncertain. The germline gives CDR1 MDHEN, CDR2 SYDVKM. This CDR3 region has 13 residues. Trimming left V 7 bases short and J 2 bases short, with 12 bases between. The CDR3 nucleotides are TGTGCCAGCACCACACCAACACCCTACGAGCAGTACTTC. Translation: CASTTPTPYEQYF.

The chain joins TRBV9 to TRBJ1-4; 7 bases map to TRBD1. The CDR3 spans 19 residues. CDR1 is SGDLS and CDR2 is YYNGEE in the germline V gene. V was clipped by 3 bases and J by 0 bases; unmatched bases: 14. The CDR3 loop is CASSGPTGSGSATNEKLFF. CDR3 nucleotide sequence: TGTGCCAGCAGCGGGCCGACAGGGTCTGGTTCTGCAACTAATGAAAAACTGTTTTTT.

The V gene is TRBV5-4, the J gene TRBJ1-2; 8 bases are shared with TRBD1. The CDR3 contains 15 residues. Germline CDR1 reads SGHNT; CDR2 reads YYREEE (reference sequence). The J segment lost 3 bases and the V segment lost 1 base, leaving 5 bases of the junction unmatched. The CDR3 DNA follows: TGTGCCAGCAGCTTGAAATTGACAGGGGACTATGGCTACACCTTC. Translated: CASSLKLTGDYGYTF. Full variable domain (missing parts from reference TRBV5-4 and TRBJ1-2): ETGVTQSPTHLIKTRGQQVTLRCSSQSGHNTVSWYQQALGQGPQFIFQYYREEENGRGNFPPRFSGLQFPNYSSELNVNALELDDSALYLCASSLKLTGDYGYTFGSGTRLTVV.

The chain couples TRBV7-9 to TRBJ2-5; 7 nucleotides agree with TRBD1. Germline V lookup: CDR1 SEHNR, CDR2 FQNEAQ (reference sequence). V dropped 0 bases and J dropped 5; count of bases not matched to a gene: 12. The CDR3 runs to 17 residues. In DNA form, the CDR3 reads TGTGCCAGCAGCTTAGCGGGGAAGGGGGCGCTCGGGGAGACCCAGTACTTC. Translation: CASSLAGKGALGETQYF.

The chain recombines TRBV15 with TRBJ2-3; possible D gene TRBD1, 5 bases. In germline, CDR1 is LNHNV, CDR2 YYDKDF (reference sequence). The CDR3 totals 17 residues. V was shortened by 3 bases and J by 2 bases, with 18 bases between the two germline ends. CDR3 in DNA: TGTGCCACCAGCAGTACCACAGGCGACTTGAACACAGATACGCAGTATTTT. This translates into CATSSTTGDLNTDTQYF.

The V gene is TRBV9, the J gene TRBJ2-7, with 12 bases that match TRBD1. Germline V gene data show CDR1 as SGDLS and CDR2 as YYNGEE. Trimming removed 3 bases from V and 2 bases from J; junction bases left unmatched: 0. The CDR3 totals 14 residues. The CDR3 DNA sequence: TGTGCCAGCAGCGGGGACAGGGGGCCCTACGAGCAGTACTTC. Translated: CASSGDRGPYEQYF.

The rearrangement joins TRBV7-2 to TRBJ1-5; perhaps TRBD1 as D (5 bases). The germline V gene has CDR1 SGHTA and CDR2 FQGNSA. V lost 1 base and J lost 0, with 7 bases in between. The CDR3 totals 15 residues. This CDR3 is CASSLGQHSNQPQHF. CDR3 in DNA: TGTGCCAGCAGCTTAGGACAGCATAGCAATCAGCCCCAGCATTTT. Full variable domain (rest looked up from reference TRBV7-2 and TRBJ1-5): GAGVSQSPSNKVTEKGKDVELRCDPISGHTALYWYRQSLGQGLEFLIYFQGNSAPDKSGLPSDRFSAERTGGSVSTLTIQRTQQEDSAVYLCASSLGQHSNQPQHFGDGTRLSIL.